Presented here are 19 T cell receptor beta chains from one specimen sequenced in a study of shared clonotypes between healthy human individuals. Profiling relied on immunoSEQ multiplex PCR, and the TCRdb table lists in-frame clones only, not all of them. The sample lists roughly 2.2 million clones, 80% to 95% occurring once. Sequenced sample: naive CD4+ T cells from PBMCs. Sample subset: CD45RA+ positively selected. These receptors all stem from a man between 18 and 29 years old in good health. Some clones in this sample may be carry-over from other donors' samples.

The genes are TRBV5-6 and TRBJ2-5, with a possible D match to TRBD1 (5 bases). The germline V and J ends were trimmed by 2 bases and 7 bases, with 12 bases remaining between them. Germline CDR1 and CDR2: SGHDT and YYEEEE. The CDR3 contains 13 residues. The CDR3 sequence: CASSLGVLGTQYF. The CDR3 bases are TGTGCCAGCAGCTTAGGGGTATTGGGGACCCAGTACTTC.

V gene TRBV5-5 combines with J gene TRBJ1-4; D call uncertain. V gave up 4 bases and J gave up 8 bases, with 12 bases separating them. The CDR3 is made up of 13 amino acids. CDR1 and CDR2 (germline): SGHKS, YYEKEE (reference sequence). In DNA, the CDR3 is TGTGCCAGCAGCCGGTCAGTAGCGGAAAAACTGTTTTTT. Amino acids: CASSRSVAEKLFF.

The chain couples TRBV6-5 to TRBJ1-5; D gene unclear. V lost 6 bases and J 2 bases, leaving 14 bases between the germline ends. The CDR3 runs 15 residues. Germline V gives CDR1 MNHEY, CDR2 SVGAGI. The CDR3 coding sequence is TGTGCCAGCAGCCCCAGGTTTGGTGGCAATCAGCCCCAGCATTTT. This encodes CASSPRFGGNQPQHF.

The chain uses TRBV6-1 and TRBJ1-5; D perhaps matches TRBD1 (5 bases). The germline gives CDR1 MNHNS, CDR2 SASEGT. The CDR3 spans 14 residues. The germline V and J ends were trimmed by 8 bases and 9 bases, with 20 bases remaining between them. The CDR3 bases are TGTGCCAGCCGAGTCACAGGTGATATACCGCCCCAGCATTTT. Translation gives CASRVTGDIPPQHF.

This chain links TRBV29-1 with TRBJ1-1; no reliable D call. The CDR3 has 12 residues. V was clipped by 5 bases and J by 1 base, with 8 bases between them. Germline V CDR1 and CDR2: SQVTM, ANQGSEA. This CDR3 reads CSVSKGNTEAFF. CDR3 nucleotides: TGCAGCGTTTCGAAGGGGAACACTGAAGCTTTCTTT.

CDR3 nucleotides: TGTGCCACCAGCGGGACAGGTTACGAGCAGTACTTC. Residues: CATSGTGYEQYF. The chain has TRBV15 and TRBJ2-7, with 8 bases that match TRBD1. V lost 5 bases and J lost 4; bases outside the gene matches: 1. The CDR3 totals 12 residues. Germline CDR1 is LNHNV and CDR2 is YYDKDF (reference sequence).

The chain joins TRBV7-9 to TRBJ2-7; TRBD2 matches at 10 bases. Germline loops: CDR1 SEHNR, CDR2 FQNEAQ (reference sequence). This CDR3 has 14 amino acids. V was pared by 3 bases and J by 7 bases, with 6 bases of the junction left unmatched. CDR3 sequence (DNA): TGTGCCAGCAGCTTCAGCGGGAGGGCCGAAGAGCAGTACTTC. It yields the protein CASSFSGRAEEQYF. The full variable domain, its missing parts supplied by reference TRBV7-9 and TRBJ2-7, is DTGVSQNPRHKITKRGQNVTFRCDPISEHNRLYWYRQTLGQGPEFLTYFQNEAQLEKSRLLSDRFSAERPKGSFSTLEIQRTEQGDSAMYLCASSFSGRAEEQYFGPGTRLTVT.

The chain is built from TRBV28 and TRBJ1-2; 9 nucleotides match TRBD1. V lost 2 bases, J lost 5 bases, and 6 bases stayed unmatched. The CDR3 covers 15 residues. Germline values: CDR1 MDHEN, CDR2 SYDVKM. CDR3 region: CASSLGTGMRYGYTF. DNA for the CDR3: TGTGCCAGCAGTTTAGGGACAGGGATGAGGTATGGCTACACCTTC.

The rearrangement joins TRBV6-6 to TRBJ2-7; perhaps TRBD2 as D (6 bases). The V end was cut by 2 bases, the J end by 2 bases, with 7 bases between. The CDR3 has 13 amino acids. Germline CDR1 is MNHNY and CDR2 is SVGAGI (reference sequence). The CDR3 sequence: CASSYAGPYEQYF. The CDR3 DNA is TGTGCCAGCAGTTACGCGGGGCCCTACGAGCAGTACTTC.

The V call is TRBV5-6, the J call TRBJ1-1, with 8 bases matching TRBD1. J lost 1 base, V lost 4 bases, and 3 bases had no gene match. Germline assignment: CDR1 SGHDT and CDR2 YYEEEE. CDR3 size: 14 residues. The CDR3 DNA is TGTGCCAGCAGCACGACAGGGGCGAACACTGAAGCTTTCTTT. Translation gives CASSTTGANTEAFF.

This clone was seen only once. The V call is TRBV11-2, the J call TRBJ2-2; 10 nucleotides line up with TRBD2. The J segment lost 4 bases and the V segment lost 4 bases, leaving 3 bases of the junction unmatched. The CDR3 consists of 15 residues. Germline-derived CDR1 and CDR2 are SGHAT and FQNNGV. CDR3 DNA sequence: TGTGCCAGCAGCTCCCTAGCGGGAGTCACCGGGGAGCTGTTTTTT. It yields the protein CASSSLAGVTGELFF.

V gene TRBV19 combines with J gene TRBJ2-4; D perhaps matches TRBD2 (5 bases). The CDR3 length is 16 residues. Germline V CDR1 and CDR2: LNHDA, SQIVND (reference sequence). Trimming removed 7 bases from V and 0 bases from J, with 16 bases in between. The CDR3 sequence: CASTRSGDLAKNIQYF. Written as DNA, the CDR3 is TGTGCCAGTACCCGCTCCGGGGATCTAGCCAAAAACATTCAGTACTTC.

The chain links TRBV7-6 to TRBJ2-3; TRBD2 aligns across 7 bases. This CDR3 has 17 amino acids. V was pared by 1 base and J by 0 bases, with 7 bases of the junction left unmatched. CDR1 and CDR2 (germline): SGHVS, FNYEAQ. CDR3 DNA sequence: TGTGCCAGCAGCTTAGAGGGGCGAGCGGGAAGCACAGATACGCAGTATTTT. Translated, it gives CASSLEGRAGSTDTQYF.

The chain is built from TRBV5-1 and TRBJ2-7; TRBD2 agrees at 14 bases. V dropped 1 base and J dropped 7; count of bases not matched to a gene: 7. CDR3 length: 16 residues. CDR1 is SGHRS and CDR2 is YFSETQ in the germline V gene. CDR3 coding DNA: TGCGCCAGCAGCTTGCCCGGACTAGCGGGAGGTGGAGAGCAGTACTTC. It encodes CASSLPGLAGGGEQYF.

CDR3 residues: CSVRDRGRLHEQFF. DNA of the CDR3: TGCAGCGTCAGGGACAGGGGGCGTCTTCATGAGCAGTTCTTC. The chain uses TRBV29-1 and TRBJ2-1; 12 bases align to TRBD1. Trimming took 6 bases from V and 8 from J; bases not matched to a gene: 8. The V gene's germline CDR1 is SQVTM and CDR2 ANQGSEA. The CDR3 is 14 amino acids.

The V and J genes are TRBV7-2 and TRBJ1-5, with a tentative D call TRBD1 (5 bases). This CDR3 region has 13 residues. Germline-derived CDR1 and CDR2 are SGHTA and FQGNSA. Trimming stripped 6 bases from V and 5 bases from J, with 11 bases between. CDR3: CASSQGNDQPQHF. The DNA for the CDR3 is TGTGCCAGCAGTCAGGGTAACGATCAGCCCCAGCATTTT.

This chain connects TRBV10-3 to TRBJ2-5, with 7 bases identical to TRBD2. The CDR3 loop spans 14 amino acids. Germline V gene data show CDR1 as ENHRY and CDR2 as SYGVKD. V was clipped by 7 bases and J by 4 bases; unmatched bases: 9. The CDR3 protein is CAIKSREALETQYF. The DNA of the CDR3 is TGTGCCATCAAATCTCGGGAGGCCCTAGAGACCCAGTACTTC.

The J gene is TRBJ2-1, the V gene TRBV7-3, with TRBD2 matching 9 bases. This CDR3 comprises 18 residues. Germline CDR1 and CDR2: SGHTA and FQGTGA. V lost 5 bases and J lost 6; bases outside the gene matches: 17. The CDR3 reads CASSPLPGGGATSNEQFF. CDR3 sequence (DNA): TGTGCCAGCAGCCCGTTGCCGGGCGGGGGGGCTACAAGCAATGAGCAGTTCTTC.

This rearrangement joins TRBV29-1 to TRBJ2-5; the D is unclear. With the DNA end fitting TRBJ2-7 better, the J assignment may be wrong. The CDR3 is 12 amino acids. From germline, CDR1 is SQVTM and CDR2 ANQGSEA. The CDR3 loop is CSVGRNSYEQYF. The CDR3 region has the DNA TGCAGCGTTGGACGGAACTCCTACGAGCAGTACTTC.